These T cell receptor beta chains were read from a single sample in a study of T-cell reconstitution after alpha-beta-depleted transplantation in children. TCRdb recomputed calls from the PCR reads with MiXCR, one row per CDR3 protein. The data show approximately 200,000 distinct CDR3 sequences, more than 14% seen once. Material: PBMCs from the stem cell graft donor, obtained from the stem cell graft. The receptor set was obtained from a human donor who donated a stem cell graft to a child with acute lymphoblastic leukemia. Both conserved end residues are part of each CDR3. The order of the fields is clone size, J gene, D gene, V gene, CDR3 DNA, CDR3 protein. A D gene is named only where the DNA matches it firmly. Not every row has a clone size; where given, it reads once, few, many or a size class.

clone_size: -; j_call: TRBJ2-5; d_call: -; v_call: TRBV29-1; cdr3_nt: TGCAGCGTGCCCATGACGCGAGAGACCCAGTACTTC; cdr3_aa: CSVPMTRETQYF
clone_size: many; j_call: TRBJ1-6; d_call: TRBD1; v_call: TRBV18; cdr3_nt: TGTGCCAGCTCACCGGGGACAGGGGGCCGCTCACCCCTCCACTTT; cdr3_aa: CASSPGTGGRSPLHF
clone_size: many; j_call: TRBJ2-7; d_call: -; v_call: TRBV5-1; cdr3_nt: TGCGCCAGCAGCTTGGGGAGGGGGCCCCTGGACGAGCAGTACTTC; cdr3_aa: CASSLGRGPLDEQYF
clone_size: many; j_call: TRBJ1-1; d_call: TRBD1; v_call: TRBV5-5; cdr3_nt: TGTGCCAGCAGCAGAATACAGGGGGGGGCTTTCTTT; cdr3_aa: CASSRIQGGAFF
clone_size: -; j_call: TRBJ2-4; d_call: TRBD1; v_call: TRBV12-3/TRBV12-4; cdr3_nt: TGTGCCAGCAGTTTTTCGCTGGGCAGGGGGCTAGCCAAAAACATTCAGTACTTC; cdr3_aa: CASSFSLGRGLAKNIQYF
clone_size: many; j_call: TRBJ2-5; d_call: TRBD2; v_call: TRBV5-1; cdr3_nt: TGCGCCAGCAGCTGGGACTTAGGGGCGGGAGGAGAAGAGACCCAGTACTTC; cdr3_aa: CASSWDLGAGGEETQYF
clone_size: many; j_call: TRBJ2-1; d_call: -; v_call: TRBV6-5; cdr3_nt: TGTGCCAGTGGGCCCGGGACGGGGGCGTTCTTC; cdr3_aa: CASGPGTGAFF
clone_size: many; j_call: TRBJ2-7; d_call: -; v_call: TRBV16; cdr3_nt: TGTGCCAGCACCGCTAGTTCGACAGCCACGTCGGCCTATGGCGAGCAGTACTTC; cdr3_aa: CASTASSTATSAYGEQYF
clone_size: -; j_call: TRBJ1-2; d_call: TRBD1; v_call: TRBV19; cdr3_nt: TGTGCCAGTAGTATAGAAGAGACAGGGGGCTATGGCTACACCTTC; cdr3_aa: CASSIEETGGYGYTF
clone_size: many; j_call: TRBJ1-1; d_call: -; v_call: TRBV5-1; cdr3_nt: TGCGCCAGCAGCGTCCCGGGACAGAACACTGAAGCTTTCTTT; cdr3_aa: CASSVPGQNTEAFF
clone_size: -; j_call: TRBJ1-1; d_call: -; v_call: TRBV10-3; cdr3_nt: TGTGCCATCAGTGAGTTAAACACGGGGGCTGAAGCTTTCTTT; cdr3_aa: CAISELNTGAEAFF
clone_size: many; j_call: TRBJ2-1; d_call: TRBD1; v_call: TRBV29-1; cdr3_nt: TGCAGCGTCGCGGGACAGGGGATAAATGAGCAGTTCTTC; cdr3_aa: CSVAGQGINEQFF
clone_size: many; j_call: TRBJ1-2; d_call: -; v_call: TRBV19; cdr3_nt: TGTGCCAGTAGTTCGCGACTTCCGGGACTAGAGTATGGCTACACCTTC; cdr3_aa: CASSSRLPGLEYGYTF
clone_size: many; j_call: TRBJ2-3; d_call: -; v_call: TRBV20-1; cdr3_nt: TGCAGTGCTCGGGACTCTAAATCAGATACGCAGTATTTT; cdr3_aa: CSARDSKSDTQYF
clone_size: many; j_call: TRBJ1-6; d_call: -; v_call: TRBV10-1; cdr3_nt: TGCGCCAGCAGCCAAAACAGGGATTCACCCCTCCACTTT; cdr3_aa: CASSQNRDSPLHF
clone_size: -; j_call: TRBJ1-2; d_call: -; v_call: TRBV24-1; cdr3_nt: TGTGCCACCAGTGCCAGGAGTCAGGATGGCTACACCTTC; cdr3_aa: CATSARSQDGYTF
clone_size: few; j_call: TRBJ1-1; d_call: -; v_call: TRBV6-1; cdr3_nt: TGTGCCAGCAGTGACAGGGCGAGCACTGAAGCTTTCTTT; cdr3_aa: CASSDRASTEAFF
clone_size: many; j_call: TRBJ2-1; d_call: TRBD2; v_call: TRBV29-1; cdr3_nt: TGCAGCGTTGATGGTGGGAGGGCAACCTACAATGAGCAGTTCTTC; cdr3_aa: CSVDGGRATYNEQFF
clone_size: -; j_call: TRBJ1-5; d_call: -; v_call: TRBV6-2/TRBV6-3; cdr3_nt: TGTGCCAGCAGTCGCGGACGGGGGAGGGGTAGCAATCAGCCCCAGCATTTT; cdr3_aa: CASSRGRGRGSNQPQHF
clone_size: many; j_call: TRBJ2-3; d_call: TRBD2; v_call: TRBV20-1; cdr3_nt: TGCAGTGCTAGAAAACATAGCGGGAGCACAGATACGCAGTATTTT; cdr3_aa: CSARKHSGSTDTQYF
clone_size: many; j_call: TRBJ2-2; d_call: -; v_call: TRBV5-1; cdr3_nt: TGCGCCAGCGAGGAGAGGTCGAACACCGGGGAGCTGTTTTTT; cdr3_aa: CASEERSNTGELFF